This T cell receptor (beta chain) was sequenced in a study of OX40 agonist ivuxolimab in advanced cancers. Turning to the study itself: Enrolled patients in dose escalation had cancers that were hepatocellular carcinoma, melanoma, renal cell or head and neck cancer.

About this clone itself: Its antigen remains unknown.

TCRdb keeps only in-frame clones here, not all; method: immunoSEQ multiplex PCR. The sample includes tens of thousands of clones, approximately 85% of them seen just once. Points from the study as a whole: Expanded clones belonging to CD8+ T cells outnumbered, on average, those of CD4+. The authors also found low normalized T-cell clonal expansion in some nonresponders.

Germline CDR1 and CDR2: SGHAT and FQNNGV. V gave up 6 bases and J gave up 8 bases; unmatched junction bases: 11. CDR3 size: 14 residues. Here the sequenced sample was CD4+ or CD8+ T cells sorted from blood, taken in a trial of the OX40 agonist ivuxolimab. The chain carries TRBV11-2 and TRBJ1-2; 8 nucleotides align to TRBD1. The sequence was obtained from an adult with an advanced solid tumor such as melanoma, head and neck, liver or kidney cancer. The CDR3 DNA reads TGTGCCAGCAGTCAGCCAGGGGGCGCGAGGGGCTACACCTTC. Protein product: CASSQPGGARGYTF. Filled out from reference TRBV11-2 and TRBJ1-2, the complete variable domain reads EAGVAQSPRYKIIEKRQSVAFWCNPISGHATLYWYQQILGQGPKLLIQFQNNGVVDDSQLPKDRFSAERLKGVDSTLKIQPAKLEDSAVYLCASSQPGGARGYTFGSGTRLTVV.